Each of the 19 T cell receptor beta chains below was sequenced from the same sample in a study of T cells in Graves' hyperthyroidism and ophthalmopathy. What was amplified from RNA transcripts were TCR beta CDR3 regions. With the HTBI primer set, the TCR CDR3 went through a first round of RT-PCR. TCRdb used MiXCR to reprocess the multiplex PCR reads, holding one entry per CDR3 protein. The table lists approximately 720,000 distinct CDR3 sequences, roughly a sixth of them singletons. The sequenced sample was blood. All receptors derive from a woman between 45 and 65 years old with Graves' hyperthyroidism that later progressed to Graves' ophthalmopathy.

The table lists this clonotype with many counts. An end of the junction differs from the germline gene, which may be a read error. The V call is TRBV5-1, the J call TRBJ1-1, with D possibly matching TRBD1 (6 bases). The CDR3 is 14 amino acids. CDR1 is SGHRS and CDR2 is YFSETQ in the germline V gene. CDR3 sequence (DNA): TGTGCCAGCAGCCAACAGGGTCTGAACACTGAAGCTTTCTTT. Translating it yields CASSQQGLNTEAFF.

This clonotype was observed many times. V and J are TRBV20-1 and TRBJ1-1; 7 bases match TRBD1. V gave up 6 bases and J gave up 7 bases; unmatched junction bases: 8. This CDR3 contains 12 residues. Germline V gene lookup returns CDR1 DFQATT and CDR2 SNEGSKA (reference sequence). CDR3 in DNA: TGCAGTGCCGAGACAGGGAGATTTGAAGCTTTCTTT. Translated, it gives CSAETGRFEAFF.

The sample holds many counts of this clonotype. The chain's CDR3 is CSARDRAGALENEQFF. For the CDR3, the DNA is TGCAGTGCTAGAGATCGCGCGGGGGCCCTGGAAAATGAGCAGTTCTTC. This chain connects TRBV20-1 to TRBJ2-1, with D possibly TRBD2 on 7 matching bases. The germline V gene encodes CDR1 DFQATT and CDR2 SNEGSKA (reference sequence). This CDR3 has 16 residues. Trimming left V 0 bases short and J 7 bases short, with 19 bases between.

J is TRBJ2-3 and V is TRBV9; TRBD2 agrees at 10 bases. The germline V gene has CDR1 SGDLS and CDR2 YYNGEE. The V and J ends lost 1 base and 6 bases, in that order; junction bases with no gene match: 5. The CDR3 is 15 amino acids. As DNA, the CDR3 is TGTGCCAGCAGCGTAAGAGCGGGGGGGCGGGATACGCAGTATTTT. It translates to CASSVRAGGRDTQYF.

This clonotype was picked up a small number of times. This rearrangement joins TRBV7-3 to TRBJ1-1; 12 bases line up with TRBD1. The CDR3 extends over 19 amino acids. Germline CDR1 and CDR2: SGHTA and FQGTGA. The V and J ends lost 3 bases and 2 bases, in that order; junction bases with no gene match: 13. This CDR3 reads CASSLLPGQGALANTEAFF. The CDR3 DNA follows: TGTGCCAGCAGCTTGTTGCCGGGACAGGGGGCCTTGGCAAACACTGAAGCTTTCTTT. The full variable domain, in which reference TRBV7-3 and TRBJ1-1 provide the parts outside the CDR3, is GAGVSQTPSNKVTEKGKYVELRCDPISGHTALYWYRQSLGQGPEFLIYFQGTGAADDSGLPNDRFFAVRPEGSVSTLKIQRTERGDSAVYLCASSLLPGQGALANTEAFFGQGTRLTVV.

This clonotype was observed many times. V usage is TRBV3-1 and J usage is TRBJ2-7, with D unclear. V was shortened by 4 bases and J by 5 bases, with 9 bases between the two germline ends. In germline, CDR1 is LGHDT, CDR2 YNNKEL (reference sequence). This CDR3 has 12 residues. The CDR3 DNA reads TGTGCCAGCAGCCCAAACAAAAACGAGCAGTACTTC. Its protein is CASSPNKNEQYF.

This sequence joins TRBV5-5 and TRBJ2-6; D is unclear. Trimming shortened V by 4 bases and J by 4 bases, and 15 bases separated the two germline ends. CDR1 SGHKS and CDR2 YYEKEE come from the germline V gene (reference sequence). There are 16 residues in the CDR3. The CDR3 sequence: CASSPDGPPGANVLTF. Written as DNA, the CDR3 is TGTGCCAGCAGCCCTGACGGACCTCCCGGGGCCAACGTCCTGACTTTC. The full variable domain, with the rest looked up from reference TRBV5-5 and TRBJ2-6, is DAGVTQSPTHLIKTRGQQVTLRCSPISGHKSVSWYQQVLGQGPQFIFQYYEKEERGRGNFPDRFSARQFPNYSSELNVNALLLGDSALYLCASSPDGPPGANVLTFGAGSRLTVL.

This clonotype has ten or more counts. The chain uses TRBV20-1 and TRBJ1-1; maybe TRBD1 (5 bases). The CDR3 covers 15 residues. Per the germline V gene, CDR1 is DFQATT and CDR2 is SNEGSKA (reference sequence). V shed 6 bases and J shed 0 bases, with 17 bases lying between them. This CDR3 is CSAQKIGGLNTEAFF. DNA for the CDR3: TGCAGTGCCCAAAAGATCGGGGGACTGAACACTGAAGCTTTCTTT.

This chain links TRBV6-1 with TRBJ1-4; 7 bases are shared with TRBD1. The CDR3 has 14 amino acids. Trimming cost V 5 bases and J 1 base; bases outside gene matches: 1. Germline assignment: CDR1 MNHNS and CDR2 SASEGT. The CDR3 DNA follows: TGTGCCAGCAGTCAGGGGGGAACTAATGAAAAACTGTTTTTT. The encoded protein is CASSQGGTNEKLFF.

This chain connects TRBV7-2 to TRBJ1-5, with D possibly being TRBD1 (5 bases). The V end was cut by 2 bases, the J end by 3 bases, with 11 bases between. This CDR3 has 15 residues. CDR1 SGHTA and CDR2 FQGNSA come from the germline V gene. The CDR3 bases are TGTGCCAGCAGCTTACTTACAGGATTCAATCAGCCCCAGCATTTT. Residues: CASSLLTGFNQPQHF.

This clonotype was picked up many times. The V and J genes are TRBV6-1 and TRBJ1-1; D is undetermined. Germline V lookup: CDR1 MNHNS, CDR2 SASEGT. Deletions cut 8 bases from V and 0 bases from J, with 19 bases between. This CDR3 comprises 16 residues. Here the CDR3 DNA reads TGTGCCAGCGGGAATGACCCGGACGACATGAACACTGAAGCTTTCTTT. Translation gives CASGNDPDDMNTEAFF.

The genes are TRBV19 and TRBJ1-2; the D gene is possibly TRBD1 (5 bases). Germline V gene sequence: CDR1 LNHDA, CDR2 SQIVND (reference sequence). This CDR3 contains 16 residues. Trimming stripped 4 bases from V and 4 bases from J, with 19 bases between. The CDR3 sequence is CASSKKTVSRLYGYTF. CDR3 in DNA: TGTGCCAGTAGTAAGAAGACAGTTTCTCGACTCTATGGCTACACCTTC.

This clonotype occurred many times. The chain combines TRBV3-1 with TRBJ2-1, with 9 bases aligning to TRBD2. The trim removed 0 bases at V and 4 bases at J, leaving 7 bases unmatched. CDR1 and CDR2 from the germline V gene are LGHDT and YNNKEL (reference sequence). This CDR3 is 17 amino acids long. DNA for the CDR3: TGTGCCAGCAGCCAAGAATGGATTAGCGGGAGATACAATGAGCAGTTCTTC. Amino acid sequence: CASSQEWISGRYNEQFF.

This clonotype was seen repeatedly, ten times or more. The gene calls are TRBV5-1 and TRBJ1-5; no reliable D call. Trimming stripped 1 base from V and 0 bases from J, with 8 bases between. The length of the CDR3 is 15 residues. The germline gives CDR1 SGHRS, CDR2 YFSETQ. CDR3 sequence reads: CASSLYGDSNQPQHF. Written as DNA, the CDR3 is TGCGCCAGCAGCTTGTATGGGGATAGCAATCAGCCCCAGCATTTT.

This CDR3 is CASRGGIQETQYF. In nucleotides, the CDR3 is TGTGCCAGCAGGGGGGGCATCCAAGAGACCCAGTACTTC. The V gene is TRBV12-3 or TRBV12-4, the J gene TRBJ2-5, with D perhaps TRBD1 or TRBD2 (6 bases each). The CDR3 is made up of 13 amino acids. V lost 6 bases to trimming and J lost 1 base, with 9 bases between them.

V is TRBV7-9 and J is TRBJ1-3; D ambiguous. Germline V lookup: CDR1 SEHNR, CDR2 FQNEAQ (reference sequence). V was cut by 5 bases and J by 8 bases, with 13 bases left in between. The CDR3 sequence is 13 residues long. The CDR3 DNA is TGTGCCAGCAGCCCCGACGTTAGGGACACCATATATTTT. Translated, it gives CASSPDVRDTIYF.

The genes are TRBV10-3 and TRBJ1-1; TRBD1 might be the D (5 bases). V was clipped by 3 bases and J by 1 base, with 12 bases between them. This CDR3 region has 15 residues. CDR1 and CDR2 (germline): ENHRY, SYGVKD. As DNA, the CDR3 is TGTGCCATCAGTGACTCAGGGTATCAGAACACTGAAGCTTTCTTT. This gives the protein CAISDSGYQNTEAFF.

This clonotype was seen many times. CDR3 amino acids: CASSLIAGVQETQYF. Here the CDR3 DNA reads TGTGCCAGCAGTTTAATAGCGGGAGTCCAAGAGACCCAGTACTTC. The chain uses TRBV6-5 and TRBJ2-5; TRBD2 matches 9 bases. Germline CDR1 MNHEY, CDR2 SVGAGI. V dropped 4 bases and J dropped 1; count of bases not matched to a gene: 4. This CDR3 spans 15 amino acids.

In this sample, this clonotype turned up many times. The rearrangement joins TRBV6-6 to TRBJ2-3; 7 positions agree with TRBD2. With 0 bases clipped from V and 1 base from J, the junction kept 1 base outside the gene matches. Germline CDR1 MNHNY, CDR2 SVGAGI (reference sequence). The CDR3 consists of 15 residues. This CDR3 is CASSYSAGGTDTQYF. The CDR3 bases are TGTGCCAGCAGTTACTCGGCGGGGGGCACAGATACGCAGTATTTT.